This T cell receptor (beta chain) is drawn from a study of T cell responses to AZD1222 COVID-19 vaccine (dated by TCRdb to 2020 to 2023). About the study as a whole: A total of about 230 trial participants underwent TCR sequencing, of whom 207 received two doses of AZD1222 and about 25 received two doses of the MenACWY control vaccine. Trial participants were enrolled by age into 18-55, 56-69 and 70-plus year subgroups, with about 150, 27 and 61 TCR-sequenced participants respectively.

The time point label, read with the paper, signifies: about 28 days (+/-7) after the second vaccine dose. Because spike-specific TCR depth and breadth did not differ between the two schedules, AZD1222 recipients who got a second dose at roughly 4 weeks were pooled with those who got a second dose at roughly 12 weeks. Vaccinee samples were obtained from the UK trials COV001 and COV002, which included a single-blind randomized controlled phase 2/3 trial of AZD1222 (ChAdOx1 nCoV-19) in healthy adults. For TCRbeta chain sequencing, PBMC samples were collected from trial participants at day 0 and at day 28 after the second dose. The CDR3 contains 14 residues, cysteine and phenylalanine counted. Just the 42-base CDR3 DNA is kept, in frame starting at base 1. As encoded in the germline V gene, CDR1 is SGHNT while CDR2 is YENEEA. The V and J ends are trimmed by 6 bases and 2 bases, leaving 11 bases between them.

The CDR3 regions of human TCRbeta chains were analyzed by immunosequencing. Under the source paper's analysis protocol: Repertoire TCRs were checked for matches against a reference library of SARS-CoV-2-specific TCRs that had been generated using the MIRA antigen-specificity platform. Breadth was defined as the fraction of unique TCRs that were SARS-CoV-2-associated. Depth was defined as the fraction of total T cells that were SARS-CoV-2-associated. Using the MIRA data, each spike-specific TCR was assigned both to the spike region to which the TCR was reactive and to a CD4 or CD8 class. Log10-transformed breadth and depth values were compared by one-way ANOVA with Sidak's multiple comparisons tests. TCRdb mirrors the immuneACCESS table, restricted to in-frame sequences. Some clones are absent from its copies; in checked studies, under half trace to an unresolved V gene, and the reason for the others is unknown. V, J and clone size were drawn from that table, and D and trimming were deduced from the DNA. Here the sample has over 70,000 clones; nearly 90% occur a single time. Together, the top ten hold 7.5% to 10% of the sample.

In the case of this clone: Its antigen specificity is not known. No base quality values were provided; no much bigger clone lies one nucleotide off.

What the work shows at the level of the full study, not this receptor alone: Reportedly, almost half of the unique spike-specific TCRs recognized epitopes lying outside the regions that are mutated in the B.1.351 and B.1.1.7 variants. In the small 56-69-year group, the increase in depth fell short of significance, most likely because of low power. CD4 TCRs associated with the vaccine covered the entire spike protein, and the dominant responses were in regions 160-218 and 743-854. After two AZD1222 doses, spike-specific TCR breadth and depth were significantly higher than at day 0 and than in MenACWY recipients. Because no samples from the day 14 peak response were available, repertoires could be characterized only after the peak T cell response. Conclusions about previously exposed vaccinees were limited because only five to seven AZD1222 recipients were SARS-CoV-2 seropositive at baseline. Most participants were white British and females outnumbered males, and the authors suggested that clonal diversity may have been underestimated.

The clonotype comes from an adult who received the AZD1222 COVID-19 vaccine. The receptor chain draws on TRBV11-3 and TRBJ2-1; no D gene is confidently identified. The source material was peripheral blood, sampled 28 days after the second AZD1222 dose. The CDR3 sequence is CASSDRLTYNEQFF. The DNA sequence follows: TGTGCCAGCAGTGATAGACTGACCTACAATGAGCAGTTCTTC. Full variable domain (CDR3 extended with the reference TRBV11-3 and TRBJ2-1 proteins): EAGVVQSPRYKIIEKKQPVAFWCNPISGHNTLYWYLQNLGQGPELLIRYENEEAVDDSQLPKDRFSAERLKGVDSTLKIQPAELGDSAVYLCASSDRLTYNEQFFGPGTRLTVL.